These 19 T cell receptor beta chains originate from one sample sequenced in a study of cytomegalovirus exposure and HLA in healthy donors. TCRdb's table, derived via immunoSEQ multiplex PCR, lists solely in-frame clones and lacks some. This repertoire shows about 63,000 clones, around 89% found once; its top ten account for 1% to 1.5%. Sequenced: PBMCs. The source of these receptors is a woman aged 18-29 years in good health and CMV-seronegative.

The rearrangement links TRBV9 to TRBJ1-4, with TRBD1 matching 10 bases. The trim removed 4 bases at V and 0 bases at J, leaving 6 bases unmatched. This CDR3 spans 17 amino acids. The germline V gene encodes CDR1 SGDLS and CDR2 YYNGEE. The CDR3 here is CASSIGTGEATNEKLFF. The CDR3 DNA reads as TGTGCCAGCAGCATCGGGACAGGGGAAGCAACTAATGAAAAACTGTTTTTT.

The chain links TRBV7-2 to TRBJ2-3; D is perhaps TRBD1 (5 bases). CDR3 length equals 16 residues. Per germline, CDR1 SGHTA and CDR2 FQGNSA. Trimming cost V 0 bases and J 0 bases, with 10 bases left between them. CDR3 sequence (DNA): TGTGCCAGCAGCTTAGCTCTCGGACATAGCACAGATACGCAGTATTTT. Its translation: CASSLALGHSTDTQYF.

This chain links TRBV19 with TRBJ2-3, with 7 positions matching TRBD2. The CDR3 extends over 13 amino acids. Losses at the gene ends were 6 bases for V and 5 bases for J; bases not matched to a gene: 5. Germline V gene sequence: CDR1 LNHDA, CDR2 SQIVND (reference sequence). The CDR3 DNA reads TGTGCCAGTAGCCCTACGGGGGGAGATACGCAGTATTTT. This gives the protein CASSPTGGDTQYF.

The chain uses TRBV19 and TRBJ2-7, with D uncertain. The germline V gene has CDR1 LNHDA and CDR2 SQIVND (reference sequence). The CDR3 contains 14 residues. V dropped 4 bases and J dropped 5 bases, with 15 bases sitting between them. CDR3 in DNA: TGTGCCAGTAGTACCCGACAAACCCCTCACGAGCAGTACTTC. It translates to CASSTRQTPHEQYF.

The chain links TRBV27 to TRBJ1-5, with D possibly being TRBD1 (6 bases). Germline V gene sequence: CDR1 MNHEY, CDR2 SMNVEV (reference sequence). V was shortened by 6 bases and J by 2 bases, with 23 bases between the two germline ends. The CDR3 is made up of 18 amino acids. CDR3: CASSLIVGGQLGNQPQHF. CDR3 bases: TGTGCCAGCAGCCTCATCGTGGGGGGGCAGTTGGGCAATCAGCCCCAGCATTTT.

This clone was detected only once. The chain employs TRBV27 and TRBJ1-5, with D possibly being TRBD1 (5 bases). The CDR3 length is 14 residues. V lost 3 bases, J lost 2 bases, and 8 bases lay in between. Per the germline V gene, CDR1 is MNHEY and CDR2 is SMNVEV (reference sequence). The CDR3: CASSFVGGNQPQHF. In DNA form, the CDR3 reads TGTGCCAGCAGTTTCGTAGGGGGCAATCAGCCCCAGCATTTT.

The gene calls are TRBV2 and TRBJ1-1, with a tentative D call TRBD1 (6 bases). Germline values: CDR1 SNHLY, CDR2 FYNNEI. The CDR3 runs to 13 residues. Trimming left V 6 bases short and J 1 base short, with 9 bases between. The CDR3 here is CASSRQENTEAFF. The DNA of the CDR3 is TGTGCCAGCAGCCGACAGGAGAACACTGAAGCTTTCTTT. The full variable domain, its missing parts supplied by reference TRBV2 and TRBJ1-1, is EPEVTQTPSHQVTQMGQEVILRCVPISNHLYFYWYRQILGQKVEFLVSFYNNEISEKSEIFDDQFSVERPDGSNFTLKIRSTKLEDSAMYFCASSRQENTEAFFGQGTRLTVV.

DNA of the CDR3: TGTGCCAGCAGTTTAAGGGATGGGGGCAAGCAGTACTTC. Translating gives CASSLRDGGKQYF. The chain employs TRBV28 and TRBJ2-7, with D possibly being TRBD1 (6 bases). This CDR3 comprises 13 residues. The V gene's germline CDR1 is MDHEN and CDR2 SYDVKM. V lost 2 bases and J 8 bases, leaving 13 bases between the germline ends.

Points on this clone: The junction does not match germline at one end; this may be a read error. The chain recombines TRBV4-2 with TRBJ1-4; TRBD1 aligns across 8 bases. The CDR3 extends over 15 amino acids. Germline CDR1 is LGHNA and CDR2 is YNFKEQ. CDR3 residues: CASSQFTPGQADVVF. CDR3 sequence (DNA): TGTGCCAGCAGCCAATTTACCCCGGGACAGGCCGATGTGGTTTTT.

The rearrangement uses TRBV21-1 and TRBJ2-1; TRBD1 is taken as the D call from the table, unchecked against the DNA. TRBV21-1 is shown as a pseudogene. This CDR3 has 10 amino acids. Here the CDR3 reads CASSSQGGFF. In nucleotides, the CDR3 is TGTGCCAGCAGCTCCCAGGGGGGGTTCTTC.

The CDR3 nucleotides are TGTGCCAGCAGCACCCGGACAGGGGGAAAACTGTTTTTT. As protein: CASSTRTGGKLFF. This chain uses TRBV7-8 with TRBJ1-4; TRBD1 agrees at 10 bases. V was clipped by 5 bases and J by 10 bases; unmatched bases: 4. The CDR3 is 13 amino acids. Germline CDR1 is SGHVS and CDR2 is FQNEAQ.

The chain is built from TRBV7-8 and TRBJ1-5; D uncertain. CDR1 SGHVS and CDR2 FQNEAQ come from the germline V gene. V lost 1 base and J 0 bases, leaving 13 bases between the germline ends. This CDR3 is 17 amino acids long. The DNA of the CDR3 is TGTGCCAGCAGCTTAGTTGCGGCGGGTGATAGCAATCAGCCCCAGCATTTT. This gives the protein CASSLVAAGDSNQPQHF. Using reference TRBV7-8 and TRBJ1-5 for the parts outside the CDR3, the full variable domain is GAGVSQSPRYKVAKRGQDVALRCDPISGHVSLFWYQQALGQGPEFLTYFQNEAQLDKSGLPSDRFFAERPEGSVSTLKIQRTQQEDSAVYLCASSLVAAGDSNQPQHFGDGTRLSIL.

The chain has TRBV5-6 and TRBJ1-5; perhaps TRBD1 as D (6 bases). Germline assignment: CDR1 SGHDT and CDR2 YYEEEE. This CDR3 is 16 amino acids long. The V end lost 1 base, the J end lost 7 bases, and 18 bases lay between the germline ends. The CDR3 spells CASSLYNRVRGQPQHF. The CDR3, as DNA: TGTGCCAGCAGCTTGTACAACAGGGTCAGGGGCCAGCCCCAGCATTTT.

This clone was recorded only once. The CDR3 sequence: CASSLALGRGNQPQHF. The CDR3 region has the DNA TGTGCCAGCAGCTTGGCTTTGGGGCGAGGCAATCAGCCCCAGCATTTT. The V gene is TRBV5-6, the J gene TRBJ1-5; tentatively, D is TRBD1 (5 bases). This CDR3 has 16 amino acids. Germline values: CDR1 SGHDT, CDR2 YYEEEE. Trimming pared 0 bases from V and 2 bases from J, leaving 12 bases between.

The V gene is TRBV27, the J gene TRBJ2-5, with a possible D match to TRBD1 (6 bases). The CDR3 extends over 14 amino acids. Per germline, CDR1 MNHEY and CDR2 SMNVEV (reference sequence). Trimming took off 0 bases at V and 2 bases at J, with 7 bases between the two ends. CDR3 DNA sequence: TGTGCCAGCAGTTTATCGGGACAACAAGAGACCCAGTACTTC. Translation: CASSLSGQQETQYF.

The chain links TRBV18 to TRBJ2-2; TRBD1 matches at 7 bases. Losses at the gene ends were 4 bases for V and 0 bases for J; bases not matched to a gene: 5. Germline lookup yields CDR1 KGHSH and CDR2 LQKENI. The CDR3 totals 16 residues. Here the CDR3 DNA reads TGTGCCAGCTCACAGGGGGCGTCATCGAACACCGGGGAGCTGTTTTTT. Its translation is CASSQGASSNTGELFF.

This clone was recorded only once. The CDR3 sequence: CASAPGGAFIPEAFF. The CDR3 DNA sequence: TGTGCCAGCGCCCCTGGGGGGGCGTTTATACCTGAAGCTTTCTTT. V gene TRBV28 combines with J gene TRBJ1-1, with a possible D match to TRBD1 (6 bases). Trimming stripped 8 bases from V and 6 bases from J, with 22 bases between. Per the germline V gene, CDR1 is MDHEN and CDR2 is SYDVKM. The CDR3 spans 15 residues.

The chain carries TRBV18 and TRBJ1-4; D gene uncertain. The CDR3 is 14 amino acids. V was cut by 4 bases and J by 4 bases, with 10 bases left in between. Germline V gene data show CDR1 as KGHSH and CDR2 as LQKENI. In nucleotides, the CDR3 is TGTGCCAGCTCACAAGGCCAGGATAATGAAAAACTGTTTTTT. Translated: CASSQGQDNEKLFF.

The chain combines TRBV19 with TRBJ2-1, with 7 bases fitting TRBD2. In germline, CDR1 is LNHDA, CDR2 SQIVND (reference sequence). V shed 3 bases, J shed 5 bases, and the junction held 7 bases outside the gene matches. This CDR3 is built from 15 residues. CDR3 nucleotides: TGTGCCAGTAGTATGAGCAGGGACTACCACAATGAGCAGTTCTTC. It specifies CASSMSRDYHNEQFF.